This TCR beta chain was sequenced for a study of identical twins. Everyone who donated was a healthy Caucasian. TCRdb re-derived calls from the 5' RACE reads in MiXCR, one entry per CDR3 protein. The repertoire holds around 680,000 distinct CDR3 sequences, with over 8.5% as singletons. Germline CDR1 SGHVS, CDR2 FQNEAQ. Between the trimmed V and J ends, which lost 10 bases and 5 bases, there was a span of 11 bases. This CDR3 region has 12 residues. This clonotype was detected many times. Its antigen is still unknown. Broader study findings: Cord blood's abundant beta clonotypes had fewer insertions, unlike memory repertoires.

The data were also submitted as part of a second study, on yellow fever vaccine responses in identical twins.

This clonotype was obtained from a woman younger than 35 in good health. Sequencing input: PBMCs. This rearrangement joins TRBV7-8 to TRBJ2-2; D possibly matches TRBD1 or TRBD2 (6 bases each). The CDR3 DNA follows: TGTGCCAACAGGGCGGGAACCGGGGAGCTGTTTTTT. Translating gives CANRAGTGELFF.